Reported below is one T cell receptor (beta chain). Original data processing: How many nucleated cells were present was estimated from reference gene primer amplification. TCRdb's copy holds only in-frame clones and misses some; the assay was immunoSEQ multiplex PCR. V, J and clone size are taken as reported in that table, and D and trimming were inferred from the DNA itself. The sample records about 390,000 clones, about 89% being singletons. The J segment lost 7 bases and the V segment lost 4 bases, leaving 4 bases of the junction unmatched. The CDR3 totals 14 residues. The germline CDR1 and CDR2 sequences are KGHSH and LQKENI. The sample comes from a study of blood T cell repertoires in COVID-19. At the level of the study: Donors in the United States, Italy and Spain gave samples during acute or convalescent COVID-19. The analysed material was cDNA or gDNA that came from T cells, B-cell-depleted T cells, or PBMCs.

Followed over time, Seattle patients had been enrolled while infection was active. The TCR comes from an older woman with COVID-19, enrolled during active disease. The rearrangement uses TRBV18 and TRBJ1-6; 7 bases agree with TRBD1. Sequencing was performed on peripheral blood. CDR3 sequence reads: CASSQGQINSPLHF. CDR3 nucleotides: TGTGCCAGCTCACAGGGACAGATAAATTCACCCCTCCACTTT.